What follows describes a single TCR beta chain. The data originate from a study of blood T cell repertoires in COVID-19. Background on the study: COVID-19 samples, acute and convalescent, were from the United States, Italy and Spain. Sources were T cells, B-cell-depleted T cells, or PBMCs; the material itself was cDNA or gDNA.

V lost 0 bases to trimming and J lost 7 bases, with 7 bases between them. CDR1 and CDR2 (germline): LGHNA, YSLEER. The CDR3 contains 13 residues. Original processing methods: Amplification of reference gene primers provided the estimated nucleated cell counts. TCRdb's table, derived via immunoSEQ multiplex PCR, lists solely in-frame clones and lacks some. V and J calls and clone size follow that table, whereas D and trimming were derived from the DNA. The sample gives 160,000 or so clones, 87% of which show up once; 1.6% is in the top ten. Material: peripheral blood. The chain joins TRBV4-3 to TRBJ2-1; D remains ambiguous. The origin of this receptor is a woman aged 45-59 years with acute or convalescent COVID-19. The CDR3 here is CASSQDPGNEQFF. The CDR3 DNA sequence: TGCGCCAGCAGCCAAGATCCGGGTAATGAGCAGTTCTTC.